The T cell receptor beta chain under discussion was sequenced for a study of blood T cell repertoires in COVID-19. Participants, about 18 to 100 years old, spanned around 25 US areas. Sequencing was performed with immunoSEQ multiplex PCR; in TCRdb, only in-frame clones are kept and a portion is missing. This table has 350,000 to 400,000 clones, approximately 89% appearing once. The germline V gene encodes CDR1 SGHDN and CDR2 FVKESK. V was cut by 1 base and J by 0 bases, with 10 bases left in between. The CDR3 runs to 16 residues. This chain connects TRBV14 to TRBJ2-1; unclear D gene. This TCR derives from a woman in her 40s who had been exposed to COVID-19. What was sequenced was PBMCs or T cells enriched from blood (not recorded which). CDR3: CASSQGAPSSYNEQFF. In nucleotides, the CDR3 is TGTGCCAGCAGCCAAGGAGCGCCGAGCTCCTACAATGAGCAGTTCTTC.